These 26 T cell receptor beta chains originate from one sample sequenced in a study of CD8 T cells in ankylosing spondylitis. In TCRdb, the 5' RACE reads were re-called with MiXCR into one record per CDR3 protein. The data contain 200,000 to 250,000 distinct CDR3 sequences, over 9.5% of them singletons. The source material was blood, either unsorted or a sorted T cell fraction (not recorded which). These receptors all come from a male donor with ankylosing spondylitis or in good health (not recorded which).

This clonotype appeared many times. The chain carries TRBV3-1 and TRBJ1-6, with 7 bases fitting TRBD1. The CDR3 loop spans 14 amino acids. Germline V CDR1 and CDR2: LGHDT, YNNKEL (reference sequence). V shed 2 bases, J shed 8 bases, and the junction held 3 bases outside the gene matches. CDR3 residues: CASSQQGVYSPLHF. CDR3 DNA sequence: TGTGCCAGCAGCCAACAGGGGGTCTATTCACCCCTCCACTTT.

This clonotype was observed a handful of times. This chain joins TRBV5-1 and TRBJ2-2; the D is unclear. The germline V gene has CDR1 SGHRS and CDR2 YFSETQ. The CDR3 totals 14 residues. The V end lost 0 bases, the J end lost 2 bases, and 5 bases lay between the germline ends. The CDR3 region is CASSLADNTGELFF. In nucleotides, the CDR3 is TGCGCCAGCAGCTTGGCCGACAACACCGGGGAGCTGTTTTTT. The complete variable domain, with remaining parts taken from reference TRBV5-1 and TRBJ2-2, reads KAGVTQTPRYLIKTRGQQVTLSCSPISGHRSVSWYQQTPGQGLQFLFEYFSETQRNKGNFPGRFSGRQFSNSRSEMNVSTLELGDSALYLCASSLADNTGELFFGEGSRLTVL.

As concerns this clonotype: This sequence may be a read error, since a much larger clone differs from it by one base. The genes are TRBV10-3 and TRBJ2-5; maybe TRBD2 (5 bases). The germline V gene has CDR1 ENHRY and CDR2 SYGVKD. CDR3 size: 15 residues. The CDR3 is CAISETTRMGETKYF. Here the CDR3 DNA reads TGTGCCATCAGTGAAACCACCCGAATGGGAGAGACCAAGTACTTC.

This clonotype was detected ten times or more. The chain carries TRBV25-1 and TRBJ1-3; TRBD1 aligns across 7 bases. With 5 bases clipped from V and 4 bases from J, the junction kept 5 bases outside the gene matches. Germline loops: CDR1 MGHDK, CDR2 SYGVNS. The CDR3 spans 14 residues. This CDR3 reads CASSRTGQGNTIYF. The CDR3 DNA reads TGTGCCAGCAGTCGGACAGGTCAAGGAAACACCATATATTTT.

The chain combines TRBV7-3 with TRBJ1-2; D remains unclear. This CDR3 has 14 amino acids. Germline V CDR1 and CDR2: SGHTA, FQGTGA. V lost 2 bases, J lost 5 bases, and 12 bases lay in between. CDR3 bases: TGTGCCAGCAGCTTACTTCCAGGAACGTATGGCTACACCTTC. Its translation is CASSLLPGTYGYTF.

This clonotype was seen a handful of times. J is TRBJ2-5 and V is TRBV7-2; D remains unclear. The V gene lost 4 bases and the J gene lost 4 bases, with 10 bases spanning the gap. CDR1 SGHTA and CDR2 FQGNSA come from the germline V gene. This CDR3 comprises 13 residues. The CDR3, as DNA: TGTGCCAGCAGCTCGGACCCGCCAGAGACCCAGTACTTC. Translation gives CASSSDPPETQYF.

J is TRBJ2-3 and V is TRBV7-2, with 7 bases lining up with TRBD2. Trimming removed 5 bases from V and 0 bases from J; junction bases left unmatched: 2. Per germline, CDR1 SGHTA and CDR2 FQGNSA. The CDR3 has 14 residues. The CDR3 bases are TGTGCCAGCAGCGGGAGGGTTAGCACAGATACGCAGTATTTT. Translating it yields CASSGRVSTDTQYF.

This clonotype was counted a few times. The J gene is TRBJ2-7, the V gene TRBV6-5; the match to TRBD1 covers 9 bases. This CDR3 region has 16 residues. Germline CDR1 and CDR2: MNHEY and SVGAGI. J was trimmed by 7 bases and V by 3 bases; bases with no gene match: 13. CDR3 residues: CASSYGLGTGSQEQYF. CDR3 nucleotide sequence: TGTGCCAGCAGTTATGGGTTGGGGACAGGGTCACAAGAGCAGTACTTC.

The sample holds a few counts of this clonotype. The rearrangement uses TRBV7-9 and TRBJ2-1; D may match TRBD1 or TRBD2 (5 bases each). The ends were cut back, 3 bases at V and 6 bases at J, with 12 bases in the middle. The germline V gene encodes CDR1 SEHNR and CDR2 FQNEAQ (reference sequence). The CDR3 length is 14 residues. CDR3 region: CASSLGVGSNEQFF. For the CDR3, the DNA is TGTGCCAGCAGCTTGGGGGTTGGCTCCAATGAGCAGTTCTTC.

In its sample, this clonotype was seen many times. The gene calls are TRBV9 and TRBJ2-5, with TRBD2 identical over 12 bases. Germline V gene lookup returns CDR1 SGDLS and CDR2 YYNGEE. This CDR3 is built from 15 residues. Trimming removed 5 bases from V and 5 bases from J; junction bases left unmatched: 7. CDR3 in amino acids: CASSRGLAGGETQYF. DNA of the CDR3: TGTGCCAGCAGTCGCGGTCTAGCGGGAGGGGAGACCCAGTACTTC.

The chain joins TRBV5-4 to TRBJ1-1, with D perhaps matching TRBD1 (6 bases). Trimming pared 2 bases from V and 4 bases from J, leaving 9 bases between. This CDR3 is 13 amino acids long. Germline-derived CDR1 and CDR2 are SGHNT and YYREEE (reference sequence). DNA for the CDR3: TGTGCCAGCAGCTTATGGGGGGCCACTGAAGCTTTCTTT. Its translation is CASSLWGATEAFF.

The chain joins TRBV15 to TRBJ2-5; TRBD2 is a possible D gene (6 bases). The V gene's germline CDR1 is LNHNV and CDR2 YYDKDF (reference sequence). V lost 1 base to trimming and J lost 5 bases, with 11 bases between them. CDR3 size: 14 residues. The CDR3 DNA follows: TGTGCCACCAGCAGAGGGGGCGGGGTGGAGACCCAGTACTTC. Translation gives CATSRGGGVETQYF. Based on the CDR3 plus reference TRBV15 and TRBJ2-5, the full variable domain is DAMVIQNPRYQVTQFGKPVTLSCSQTLNHNVMYWYQQKSSQAPKLLFHYYDKDFNNEADTPDNFQSRRPNTSFCFLDIRSPGLGDTAMYLCATSRGGGVETQYFGPGTRLLVL.

This clonotype was recorded many times. The chain has TRBV12-3 or TRBV12-4 and TRBJ2-5, with D possibly matching TRBD1 (6 bases). The CDR3 length is 15 residues. The V end lost 5 bases, the J end lost 2 bases, and 15 bases lay between the germline ends. DNA of the CDR3: TGTGCCAGCAGTATCCCTATGGGGGCACAAGAGACCCAGTACTTC. The encoded protein is CASSIPMGAQETQYF.

This clonotype occurred many times. V is TRBV3-1 and J is TRBJ2-3; 8 positions agree with TRBD2. CDR3 length equals 18 residues. V was clipped by 4 bases and J by 2 bases; unmatched bases: 14. CDR1 and CDR2 from the germline V gene are LGHDT and YNNKEL (reference sequence). In DNA, the CDR3 is TGTGCCAGCAGCCTAACCTTCGGTAGCGGGGAGTACACAGATACGCAGTATTTT. Translating it yields CASSLTFGSGEYTDTQYF.

This rearrangement joins TRBV2 to TRBJ1-2, with D possibly being TRBD1 (5 bases). CDR3 length equals 15 residues. Germline CDR1 SNHLY, CDR2 FYNNEI. V was clipped by 6 bases and J by 2 bases, with 16 bases between them. The CDR3 DNA sequence: TGTGCCAGCAGGCCGGGAGGGGCAGCCAACTATGGCTACACCTTC. This translates into CASRPGGAANYGYTF. The full variable domain, its missing parts supplied by reference TRBV2 and TRBJ1-2, is EPEVTQTPSHQVTQMGQEVILRCVPISNHLYFYWYRQILGQKVEFLVSFYNNEISEKSEIFDDQFSVERPDGSNFTLKIRSTKLEDSAMYFCASRPGGAANYGYTFGSGTRLTVV.

This clonotype was recorded many times. The V call is TRBV20-1, the J call TRBJ2-2; TRBD2 matches 8 bases. The CDR3 is made up of 16 amino acids. Germline V CDR1 and CDR2: DFQATT, SNEGSKA (reference sequence). J gave up 4 bases and V 1 base, and 8 bases lay outside the gene matches. CDR3: CSARVAGQDITGELFF. In nucleotides, the CDR3 is TGCAGTGCTAGAGTAGCGGGGCAAGATATCACCGGGGAGCTGTTTTTT.

The V call is TRBV19, the J call TRBJ2-5, with D uncertain. Trimming stripped 7 bases from V and 3 bases from J, with 0 bases between. This CDR3 spans 9 amino acids. From germline, CDR1 is LNHDA and CDR2 SQIVND (reference sequence). CDR3 coding DNA: TGTGCCAGTAAAGAGACCCAGTACTTC. It encodes CASKETQYF.

This clonotype was counted many times. The chain joins TRBV24-1 to TRBJ2-2, with TRBD1 as a possible D gene (6 bases). V dropped 4 bases and J dropped 5 bases, with 13 bases sitting between them. This CDR3 region has 15 residues. Germline lookup yields CDR1 KGHDR and CDR2 SFDVKD. In DNA form, the CDR3 reads TGTGCCACCAGTGAGCCAGGGGTCGGGACCGGGGAGCTGTTTTTT. It translates to CATSEPGVGTGELFF.

In its sample, this clonotype was seen a few times. CDR3 residues: CASSLEWGLNTEAFF. CDR3 nucleotides: TGCGCCAGCAGCTTGGAATGGGGCTTGAACACTGAAGCTTTCTTT. This chain links TRBV5-1 with TRBJ1-1, with D perhaps TRBD1 (5 bases). This CDR3 spans 15 amino acids. Germline CDR1 is SGHRS and CDR2 is YFSETQ. V was pared by 0 bases and J by 0 bases, with 9 bases between. The variable domain in full, with the rest retrieved from reference TRBV5-1 and TRBJ1-1, is KAGVTQTPRYLIKTRGQQVTLSCSPISGHRSVSWYQQTPGQGLQFLFEYFSETQRNKGNFPGRFSGRQFSNSRSEMNVSTLELGDSALYLCASSLEWGLNTEAFFGQGTRLTVV.

This clonotype was counted ten times or more. The chain is built from TRBV6-1 and TRBJ1-5, with 8 positions matching TRBD1. Germline-derived CDR1 and CDR2 are MNHNS and SASEGT. Trimming cost V 8 bases and J 5 bases; bases outside gene matches: 8. The CDR3 runs to 14 residues. CDR3 sequence (DNA): TGTGCCAGCCTTCAGGACAGGGTGGATCAGCCCCAGCATTTT. Its translation is CASLQDRVDQPQHF.

This clonotype was detected ten times or more. The chain has TRBV12-3 or TRBV12-4 and TRBJ1-3; the D gene is possibly TRBD1 (6 bases). The CDR3 covers 16 residues. Trimming left V 3 bases short and J 2 bases short, with 14 bases between. The CDR3 sequence: CASSFAEQGPGNTIYF. DNA of the CDR3: TGTGCCAGCAGTTTCGCCGAACAGGGACCTGGAAACACCATATATTTT.

This clonotype was counted ten times or more. V usage is TRBV9 and J usage is TRBJ1-1; D is uncertain. This CDR3 has 13 residues. CDR1 and CDR2 (germline): SGDLS, YYNGEE. V was cut by 2 bases and J by 2 bases, with 7 bases left in between. CDR3 sequence: CASSVVRNTEAFF. The CDR3 DNA follows: TGTGCCAGCAGCGTGGTCAGAAACACTGAAGCTTTCTTT.

The genes are TRBV10-3 and TRBJ1-3; D unclear. V gave up 11 bases and J gave up 0 bases, with 14 bases separating them. This CDR3 is 14 amino acids long. Germline V gene sequence: CDR1 ENHRY, CDR2 SYGVKD. The CDR3 is CAHHPPSSGNTIYF. CDR3 bases: TGTGCCCATCACCCCCCCTCCTCTGGAAACACCATATATTTT.

The gene calls are TRBV7-2 and TRBJ2-7; D is unclear. The CDR3 covers 11 residues. Germline CDR1 is SGHTA and CDR2 is FQGNSA. Trimming removed 5 bases from V and 3 bases from J, with 5 bases in between. CDR3 in amino acids: CASSPHYEQYF. The CDR3, as DNA: TGTGCCAGCAGCCCTCACTACGAGCAGTACTTC.

This clonotype has only a few counts. The gene calls are TRBV20-1 and TRBJ2-3, with TRBD2 identical over 8 bases. Germline CDR1 reads DFQATT; CDR2 reads SNEGSKA (reference sequence). There are 16 residues in the CDR3. Trimming took 6 bases from V and 0 from J; bases not matched to a gene: 11. DNA for the CDR3: TGCAGTGCAGACCCCAGGTTAGCGGGAAGCACAGATACGCAGTATTTT. Translation gives CSADPRLAGSTDTQYF.

The chain combines TRBV2 with TRBJ2-7; 9 nucleotides line up with TRBD1. CDR1 and CDR2 (germline): SNHLY, FYNNEI. The CDR3 sequence is 13 residues long. V gave up 8 bases and J gave up 2 bases; unmatched junction bases: 4. The chain's CDR3 is CASLGQGTYEQYF. DNA of the CDR3: TGTGCCAGCCTGGGACAGGGTACCTACGAGCAGTACTTC.